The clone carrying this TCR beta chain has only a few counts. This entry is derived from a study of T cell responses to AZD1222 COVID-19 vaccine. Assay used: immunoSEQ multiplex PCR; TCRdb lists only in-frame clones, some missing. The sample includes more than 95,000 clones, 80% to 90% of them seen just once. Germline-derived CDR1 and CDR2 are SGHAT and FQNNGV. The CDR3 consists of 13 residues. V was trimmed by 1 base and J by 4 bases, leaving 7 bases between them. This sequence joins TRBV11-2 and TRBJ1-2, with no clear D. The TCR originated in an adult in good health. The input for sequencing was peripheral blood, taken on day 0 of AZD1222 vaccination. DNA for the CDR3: TGTGCCAGCAGCTTAGGCCTTACCTATGGCTACACCTTC. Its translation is CASSLGLTYGYTF.